A selection of T cell receptor beta chains follows, all from one sample in a study of cytomegalovirus exposure and HLA in healthy donors. Only in-frame clones appear in the TCRdb table, and some are missing; sequencing was by immunoSEQ multiplex PCR. This sample's table reports approximately 150,000 clones. The sample consisted of PBMCs. Receptors were obtained from a woman aged 18-29 years in good health and CMV-seronegative. Both conserved end residues are part of each CDR3. D genes are given only for firm matches.

J,V,length,D,DNA,CDR3
TRBJ2-5,TRBV7-3,14,.,TGTGCCAGCAGCTTAGGGACTTACCAAGAGACCCAGTACTTC,CASSLGTYQETQYF
TRBJ2-5,TRBV4-3,16,.,TGCGCCAGCAGCCAAGATAGCAGCAGGGGTATCGAGACCCAGTACTTC,CASSQDSSRGIETQYF
TRBJ2-1,TRBV6-4,15,.,TGTGCCAGCAGTGACGAGGCTAGCTCCTACAATGAGCAGTTCTTC,CASSDEASSYNEQFF
TRBJ2-3,TRBV7-9,18,TRBD2,TGTGCCAGCAGCTCCCCGAAGACTAGCGGGACGGTAGCAGATACGCAGTATTTT,CASSSPKTSGTVADTQYF
TRBJ2-2,TRBV5-6,17,.,TGTGCCAGCAGCTTGGGCGGGGATAAGGTATGGACCGGGGAGCTGTTTTTT,CASSLGGDKVWTGELFF
TRBJ2-6,TRBV5-1,14,.,TGCGCCAGCAGCTTACAGTCTGGGGCCAACGTCCTGACTTTC,CASSLQSGANVLTF
TRBJ2-1,TRBV6-5,12,.,TGTGCCAGCAGTTACAGGGGGACGGAACAGTTCTTC,CASSYRGTEQFF
TRBJ1-1,TRBV2,14,.,TGTGCCAGCAGTGAGGAGTACACGAACACTGAAGCTTTCTTT,CASSEEYTNTEAFF
TRBJ1-2,TRBV10-3,16,TRBD1,TGTGCCATCAGTGATGGGCGGGACAGGCCTAACTATGGCTACACCTTC,CAISDGRDRPNYGYTF
TRBJ2-7,TRBV18,13,.,TGTGCCAGCTCACCGGAGCAAAACTACGAGCAGTACTTC,CASSPEQNYEQYF
TRBJ2-3,TRBV9,14,.,TGTGCCAGCAGCTACGGGAGTAGCACAGATACGCAGTATTTT,CASSYGSSTDTQYF
TRBJ2-5,TRBV7-8,13,.,TGTGCCAGCAGCTTTCGGGTAGGAGAGACCCAGTACTTC,CASSFRVGETQYF
TRBJ1-2,TRBV6-5,12,TRBD1,TGTGCCAGCAGCCGGACAGGGAATGGCTACACCTTC,CASSRTGNGYTF
TRBJ1-1,TRBV6-5,12,.,TGTGCCAGCAGTGTTGCGGGATGGGAAGCTTTCTTT,CASSVAGWEAFF
TRBJ2-1,TRBV2,15,TRBD2,TGTGCCAGCAGTGAATTAGCGGGAGTTTACAATGAGCAGTTCTTC,CASSELAGVYNEQFF
TRBJ2-5,TRBV5-1,14,.,TGCGCCAGCAGCTTTTCGACTAATGGAGAGACCCAGTACTTC,CASSFSTNGETQYF
TRBJ2-1,TRBV7-8,14,.,TGTGCCAGCAGCTTACCTCTTGGAGGCAATGAGCAGTTCTTC,CASSLPLGGNEQFF
TRBJ1-1,TRBV19,13,.,TGTGCCAGTGCGGAAGTGTCGCGGGAAAGAGCTTTCTTT,CASAEVSRERAFF
TRBJ1-2,TRBV2,13,.,TGTGCCAGCATTCCTAGACGAGCGGAGGGCTACACCTTC,CASIPRRAEGYTF
TRBJ1-1,TRBV19,10,.,TGTGCCAGCTTGGGGGGTGAAGCTTTCTTT,CASLGGEAFF
TRBJ2-2,TRBV4-1,15,TRBD1,TGCGCCAGCAGCCCCGGACAGGGGGACACCGGGGAGCTGTTTTTT,CASSPGQGDTGELFF
TRBJ2-7,TRBV27,14,.,TGTGCCAGCAGTCTAGTCTGGCCTGGGTACGAGCAGTACTTC,CASSLVWPGYEQYF
TRBJ2-1,TRBV4-3,17,TRBD2,TGCGCCAGCAGCCAAGATACGGGACTACCTAAGGAGGGTGAGCAGTTCTTC,CASSQDTGLPKEGEQFF
TRBJ2-3,TRBV18,12,.,TGTGCCAGCTCACCGCGGACAGATACGCAGTATTTT,CASSPRTDTQYF